This is a list of T cell receptor beta chains from one sample in a study of cytomegalovirus exposure and HLA in healthy donors. Some clones are missing from TCRdb's copy, which holds only in-frame ones; the method was immunoSEQ multiplex PCR. The table records approximately 130,000 clones, 60% to 80% of them present only once. Sample: PBMCs. Source of these receptors: a middle-aged man in good health and CMV-seronegative. CDR3s include the opening cysteine and the closing phenylalanine or tryptophan. Each record gives: CDR3 protein, CDR3 DNA, D gene, clone size, J gene, V gene. D genes are given only for firm matches. Expanded clones get a size class; other rows say once, few or many, or leave the size out.

CDR3: CASSTPGTGGYEQYF
DNA: TGTGCCAGCAGCACTCCTGGGACAGGGGGTTACGAGCAGTACTTC
D: -
size: once
J: TRBJ2-7
V: TRBV21-1

CDR3: CASRTPQAAVTDTQYF
DNA: TGCGCCAGCAGGACCCCTCAAGCGGCAGTCACAGATACGCAGTATTTT
D: -
size: -
J: TRBJ2-3
V: TRBV10-1

CDR3: CAASTSGKNTGELFF
DNA: TGTGCAGCTTCTACGAGCGGAAAGAACACCGGGGAGCTGTTTTTT
D: -
size: -
J: TRBJ2-2
V: TRBV19

CDR3: CSVGSTGFTDTQYF
DNA: TGCAGCGTTGGATCGACAGGCTTCACAGATACGCAGTATTTT
D: -
size: -
J: TRBJ2-3
V: TRBV29-1

CDR3: CSVEFYGQRQETQYF
DNA: TGCAGCGTTGAATTTTACGGACAGCGCCAAGAGACCCAGTACTTC
D: -
size: -
J: TRBJ2-5
V: TRBV29-1

CDR3: CASSTSANTGELFF
DNA: TGTGCCAGCAGTACTAGCGCGAACACCGGGGAGCTGTTTTTT
D: TRBD2
size: -
J: TRBJ2-2
V: TRBV5-4

CDR3: CASSFRTSGIYEQYF
DNA: TGTGCCAGCAGTTTCAGGACTAGCGGAATTTACGAGCAGTACTTC
D: TRBD2
size: few
J: TRBJ2-7
V: TRBV28

CDR3: CASSPQLVSGRGEQFF
DNA: TGTGCCAGCAGCCCTCAACTTGTTAGCGGGAGAGGTGAGCAGTTCTTC
D: TRBD2
size: few
J: TRBJ2-1
V: TRBV7-9

CDR3: CASSRDSSYEQYF
DNA: TGTGCCAGCAGCCGGGACTCCTCCTACGAGCAGTACTTC
D: -
size: -
J: TRBJ2-7
V: TRBV7-9

CDR3: CASSFGTSGNMNEQFF
DNA: TGTGCCAGCAGCTTCGGGACTAGCGGGAACATGAATGAGCAGTTCTTC
D: TRBD2
size: -
J: TRBJ2-1
V: TRBV11-2

CDR3: CASSFRQRTDTQYF
DNA: TGTGCCAGCAGTTTTCGACAGAGAACAGATACGCAGTATTTT
D: -
size: once
J: TRBJ2-3
V: TRBV28

CDR3: CASSIDRVQPQHF
DNA: TGTGCCAGTAGTATAGATCGAGTTCAGCCCCAGCATTTT
D: -
size: -
J: TRBJ1-5
V: TRBV19

CDR3: CASSLASAGTATSDTQYF
DNA: TGCGCCAGCAGTTTGGCCTCAGCCGGGACAGCAACATCAGATACGCAGTATTTT
D: TRBD1
size: -
J: TRBJ2-3
V: TRBV5-1

CDR3: CASSPGQGISGELFF
DNA: TGTGCCAGCAGCCCGGGACAGGGTATTTCCGGGGAGCTGTTTTTT
D: TRBD1
size: -
J: TRBJ2-2
V: TRBV7-9

CDR3: CASSDGGVGTEAFF
DNA: TGTGCCAGCAGTGATGGGGGGGTGGGGACTGAAGCTTTCTTT
D: -
size: few
J: TRBJ1-1
V: TRBV6-4

CDR3: CASSFKVSWQVNFANTGELFF
DNA: TGTGCCAGCAGTTTTAAGGTGTCCTGGCAGGTTAATTTCGCGAACACCGGGGAGCTGTTTTTT
D: -
size: -
J: TRBJ2-2
V: TRBV27

CDR3: CASSDGSSGNDEQYF
DNA: TGTGCCAGCAGTGATGGTTCTAGCGGCAACGACGAGCAGTACTTC
D: TRBD2
size: -
J: TRBJ2-7
V: TRBV25-1

CDR3: CAWSFGQTNYGYTF
DNA: TGTGCCTGGAGCTTCGGACAGACTAACTATGGCTACACCTTC
D: -
size: -
J: TRBJ1-2
V: TRBV30

CDR3: CSVLRGRDGTEAFF
DNA: TGCAGCGTTCTTAGGGGGCGCGATGGCACTGAAGCTTTCTTT
D: TRBD1
size: -
J: TRBJ1-1
V: TRBV29-1

CDR3: CASSPGQGNTGELFF
DNA: TGCGCCAGCAGCCCTGGACAGGGAAACACCGGGGAGCTGTTTTTT
D: TRBD1
size: -
J: TRBJ2-2
V: TRBV5-1

CDR3: CASSVGMREVYQETQYF
DNA: TGTGCCAGCAGCGTAGGAATGCGGGAGGTCTACCAAGAGACCCAGTACTTC
D: TRBD2
size: -
J: TRBJ2-5
V: TRBV5-5

CDR3: CASSYTGVSYNEQFF
DNA: TGTGCCAGCAGTTACACGGGAGTATCCTACAATGAGCAGTTCTTC
D: -
size: once
J: TRBJ2-1
V: TRBV6-6

CDR3: CASNILSRQGNGYTF
DNA: TGTGCCAGCAATATTCTTTCGAGACAGGGGAATGGCTACACCTTC
D: TRBD1
size: -
J: TRBJ1-2
V: TRBV28